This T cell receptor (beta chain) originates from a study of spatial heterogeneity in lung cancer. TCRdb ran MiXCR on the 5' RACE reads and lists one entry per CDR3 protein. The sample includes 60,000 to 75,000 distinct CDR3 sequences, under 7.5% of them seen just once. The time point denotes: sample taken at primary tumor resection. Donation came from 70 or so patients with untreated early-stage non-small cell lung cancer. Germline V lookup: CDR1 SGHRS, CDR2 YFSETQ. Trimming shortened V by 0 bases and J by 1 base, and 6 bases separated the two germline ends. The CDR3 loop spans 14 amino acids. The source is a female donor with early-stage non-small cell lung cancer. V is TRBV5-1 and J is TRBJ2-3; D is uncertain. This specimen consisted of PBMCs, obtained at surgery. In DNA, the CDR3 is TGCGCCAGCAGCTTGGAAGGCGGCACAGATACGCAGTATTTT. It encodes CASSLEGGTDTQYF. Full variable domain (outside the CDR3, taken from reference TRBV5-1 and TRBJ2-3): KAGVTQTPRYLIKTRGQQVTLSCSPISGHRSVSWYQQTPGQGLQFLFEYFSETQRNKGNFPGRFSGRQFSNSRSEMNVSTLELGDSALYLCASSLEGGTDTQYFGPGTRLTVL.